The entry below gives a single T cell receptor (beta chain) sequence along with its context. This sample is drawn from a study of blood T cell repertoires in COVID-19. The overall study: The United States, Italy and Spain were the sources of the acute and convalescent COVID-19 samples. T cells, B-cell-depleted T cells, or PBMCs provided the cDNA or gDNA that served as material.

Produced via immunoSEQ multiplex PCR; TCRdb's table is partial and in-frame only. The profile shows roughly 180,000 clones, roughly 84% of them singletons. The V end was cut by 4 bases, the J end by 0 bases, with 21 bases between. The CDR3 consists of 18 residues. The germline V gene encodes CDR1 MDHEN and CDR2 SYDVKM. This sequence was found in a woman aged 55-69 years who had recovered from COVID-19. The chain uses TRBV28 and TRBJ1-2; no definite D call. Material for sequencing was PBMCs or T cells enriched from blood (not recorded which). The CDR3 loop reads CASSSPLAVGKANYGYTF. The CDR3 DNA is TGTGCCAGCAGTTCTCCCTTAGCAGTCGGAAAGGCTAACTATGGCTACACCTTC.